This is a list of T cell receptor beta chains from one sample in a study of control samples from healthy donors and cancer patients. Sequenced by immunoSEQ multiplex PCR; TCRdb stores in-frame clones only, minus some. The sample has approximately 130,000 clones, about 83% seen once. The sequencing input was blood. Receptors were obtained from a man aged 25 to 40 in good health. Each CDR3 is given without its conserved first and last residue. Fields, in order: CDR3 protein, V gene, clone size, CDR3 length, J gene. A row's size may be missing; if present it is once, few, many or a size class.

cdr3_aa: ASRDRGWNYGYT; v_call: TRBV19; clone_size: NA; cdr3_length: 12; j_call: TRBJ1-2
cdr3_aa: ASSGQGNSPLH; v_call: TRBV27; clone_size: NA; cdr3_length: 11; j_call: TRBJ1-6
cdr3_aa: ASSENTGELF; v_call: TRBV7-2; clone_size: NA; cdr3_length: 10; j_call: TRBJ2-2
cdr3_aa: ASSLSGAAYEQY; v_call: TRBV5-6; clone_size: NA; cdr3_length: 12; j_call: TRBJ2-7
cdr3_aa: ASSLAFSPNTEAF; v_call: TRBV11-3; clone_size: NA; cdr3_length: 13; j_call: TRBJ1-1
cdr3_aa: AISEVAQPQH; v_call: TRBV10-3; clone_size: NA; cdr3_length: 10; j_call: TRBJ1-5
cdr3_aa: SVRRNTEAF; v_call: TRBV29-1; clone_size: NA; cdr3_length: 9; j_call: TRBJ1-1
cdr3_aa: ASSLSGAGYT; v_call: TRBV12-3/TRBV12-4; clone_size: NA; cdr3_length: 10; j_call: TRBJ1-2
cdr3_aa: AWSPAPSNQPQH; v_call: TRBV30; clone_size: NA; cdr3_length: 12; j_call: TRBJ1-5
cdr3_aa: ASSVPGQNTGELF; v_call: TRBV5-1; clone_size: NA; cdr3_length: 13; j_call: TRBJ2-2
cdr3_aa: ATPEGPFYNSPLH; v_call: TRBV7-9; clone_size: NA; cdr3_length: 13; j_call: TRBJ1-6
cdr3_aa: ASSYSMGETEAF; v_call: TRBV6-5; clone_size: NA; cdr3_length: 12; j_call: TRBJ1-1
cdr3_aa: ASISEQGLTEAF; v_call: TRBV2; clone_size: NA; cdr3_length: 12; j_call: TRBJ1-1
cdr3_aa: ATREGNYGYT; v_call: TRBV6-5; clone_size: NA; cdr3_length: 10; j_call: TRBJ1-2
cdr3_aa: ASSYSKGTDTQY; v_call: TRBV6-5; clone_size: NA; cdr3_length: 12; j_call: TRBJ2-3
cdr3_aa: ASSIPVDRVASGELF; v_call: TRBV19; clone_size: NA; cdr3_length: 15; j_call: TRBJ2-2
cdr3_aa: ASGTFGTQH; v_call: TRBV12-5; clone_size: once; cdr3_length: 9; j_call: TRBJ1-5
cdr3_aa: ASSQRGGLGTEAF; v_call: TRBV6-6; clone_size: NA; cdr3_length: 13; j_call: TRBJ1-1
cdr3_aa: ASSDAGTGVTGELF; v_call: TRBV25-1; clone_size: NA; cdr3_length: 14; j_call: TRBJ2-2